A selection of T cell receptor beta chains follows, all from one sample in a study of CD8+ T cells in alopecia areata. TCRdb keeps only in-frame clones here, not all; method: immunoSEQ multiplex PCR. This table has roughly 110,000 clones, 84% appearing once. The specimen was CD8+ T cells sorted from blood, collected at week 24, from a patient treated with tofacitinib. These TCRs come from a human donor with alopecia areata. The CDR3 runs from the conserved cysteine through the conserved F or W. The order of the fields is D gene, clone size, J gene, V gene, CDR3 protein, CDR3 DNA. D genes are given only for firm matches. Size is stated for part of the rows, as once, few or many counts, or as a class when the clone is expanded.

>TRBD1|-|TRBJ1-4|TRBV18
CASSPRDRWDEKLFF
TGTGCCAGCTCACCACGGGACAGATGGGATGAAAAACTGTTTTTT
>TRBD1|few|TRBJ1-1|TRBV27
CASSPGTANTEAFF
TGTGCCAGCAGCCCCGGGACAGCGAACACTGAAGCTTTCTTT
>-|-|TRBJ1-1|TRBV30
CAWTVQEEAFF
TGTGCCTGGACTGTACAGGAGGAGGCTTTCTTT
>-|-|TRBJ2-2|TRBV11-1
CASSLITGRPNTGELFF
TGTGCCAGCAGCTTGATTACAGGCCGCCCGAACACCGGGGAGCTGTTTTTT
>-|-|TRBJ1-5|TRBV6-6
CASSPNDQPQHF
TGTGCCAGCAGTCCAAACGATCAGCCCCAGCATTTT
>-|-|TRBJ2-7|TRBV7-8
CASSPDSAYEQYF
TGTGCCAGCAGCCCCGACAGCGCCTACGAGCAGTACTTC
>-|-|TRBJ2-2|TRBV2
CASSERDTGELFF
TGTGCCAGCAGTGAACGAGACACCGGGGAGCTGTTTTTT
>TRBD2|-|TRBJ2-3|TRBV6-9
CASSSGLAGVADTQYF
TGTGCCAGCAGTTCAGGACTAGCGGGGGTGGCAGATACGCAGTATTTT
>-|-|TRBJ1-1|TRBV7-9
CASSLGGGTEAFF
TGTGCCAGCAGCTTAGGCGGAGGCACTGAAGCTTTCTTT
>TRBD1|-|TRBJ1-1|TRBV18
CASSTFEQGARTEAFF
TGTGCCAGCTCAACATTTGAACAGGGGGCGAGGACTGAAGCTTTCTTT
>-|-|TRBJ2-3|TRBV7-2
CASSHGPSDTQYF
TGTGCCAGCAGCCATGGACCGTCGGATACGCAGTATTTT
>-|-|TRBJ2-1|TRBV27
CASSWDSYNEQFF
TGTGCCAGCAGTTGGGACTCCTACAATGAGCAGTTCTTC
>-|-|TRBJ2-7|TRBV4-1
CASSQGPGNSYEQYF
TGCGCCAGCAGCCAAGGTCCAGGGAACTCCTACGAGCAGTACTTC
>-|once|TRBJ2-7|TRBV29-1
CSVERSNEQYF
TGCAGCGTTGAGAGGAGCAACGAGCAGTACTTC
>-|once|TRBJ2-1|TRBV13
CASSPGSYNEQFF
TGTGCCAGCAGCCCGGGGTCCTACAATGAGCAGTTCTTC
>TRBD2|few|TRBJ2-1|TRBV19
CASSPLEGLAVGEQFF
TGTGCCAGTAGTCCCCTTGAGGGACTAGCGGTGGGTGAGCAGTTCTTC
>TRBD1|-|TRBJ2-7|TRBV5-1
CASSTTSGTGVEQYF
TGCGCCAGCAGCACTACCTCCGGGACAGGGGTCGAGCAGTACTTC
>-|-|TRBJ1-1|TRBV5-4
CASSLQTNEAFF
TGTGCCAGCAGCCTACAGACGAATGAAGCTTTCTTT
>TRBD1|once|TRBJ2-7|TRBV6-5
CASSRGTGYAEQYF
TGTGCCAGCAGCCGTGGGACAGGGTACGCCGAGCAGTACTTC
>-|-|TRBJ2-7|TRBV4-2
CASSQESGGFYEQYF
TGTGCCAGCAGCCAAGAGAGCGGCGGGTTCTACGAGCAGTACTTC
>-|-|TRBJ2-5|TRBV21-1
CASSKEETCETQYF
TGTGCCAGCAGCAAAGAGGAGACCTGCGAGACCCAGTACTTC
>-|-|TRBJ2-7|TRBV29-1
CSVEIGGSYEQYF
TGCAGCGTTGAAATAGGGGGCTCCTACGAGCAGTACTTC
>-|-|TRBJ1-1|TRBV7-9
CASSLGQDEAFF
TGTGCCAGCAGCTTAGGACAGGATGAAGCTTTCTTT
>-|-|TRBJ2-3|TRBV6-5
CASSYSRVGDTDTQYF
TGTGCCAGCAGTTACTCTAGGGTTGGAGACACAGATACGCAGTATTTT
>-|-|TRBJ2-5|TRBV7-6
CASGTRIYETQYF
TGTGCCAGTGGGACAAGAATCTACGAGACCCAGTACTTC
>TRBD1|-|TRBJ2-7|TRBV27
CASSLSATGGYEQYF
TGTGCCAGCAGTTTATCAGCGACAGGGGGCTACGAGCAGTACTTC
>-|-|TRBJ2-3|TRBV5-5
CASSLSGRGWADTQYF
TGTGCCAGCAGCTTATCAGGCAGGGGTTGGGCGGATACGCAGTATTTT
>-|-|TRBJ2-7|TRBV5-1
CASSLGEGTDEQYF
TGCGCCAGCAGCTTGGGTGAGGGTACCGACGAGCAGTACTTC
>TRBD1|-|TRBJ2-1|TRBV27
CASKAQGAINEQFF
TGTGCCAGCAAGGCCCAGGGGGCGATCAATGAGCAGTTCTTC
>-|-|TRBJ2-2|TRBV30
CAWMSEVGGHTGELFF
TGTGCCTGGATGTCCGAGGTCGGGGGGCACACCGGGGAGCTGTTTTTT
>-|-|TRBJ2-7|TRBV27
CASSQLGGYEQYF
TGTGCCAGCAGTCAACTAGGGGGCTACGAGCAGTACTTC
>-|-|TRBJ1-4|TRBV30
CAWSHPGELFF
TGTGCCTGGAGTCACCCAGGGGAACTGTTTTTT
>-|-|TRBJ2-4|TRBV7-9
CASSVEHGATKNIQYF
TGTGCCAGCAGCGTAGAGCACGGGGCCACCAAAAACATTCAGTACTTC
>-|-|TRBJ2-5|TRBV12-5
CASGLWETQYF
TGTGCTAGTGGTTTGTGGGAGACCCAGTACTTC
>-|once|TRBJ1-6|TRBV13
CASSVGSSYNSPLHF
TGTGCCAGCAGTGTGGGAAGCTCCTATAATTCACCCCTCCACTTT
>TRBD2|-|TRBJ2-1|TRBV13
CASSARTSGGDNEQFF
TGTGCCAGCAGCGCCCGGACTAGCGGGGGTGATAATGAGCAGTTCTTC
>TRBD1|-|TRBJ2-2|TRBV11-2
CASSSGTDNTGELFF
TGTGCCAGCAGCTCCGGGACAGATAACACCGGGGAGCTGTTTTTT
>-|few|TRBJ2-3|TRBV29-1
CSVGDFGTDTQYF
TGCAGCGTAGGGGATTTTGGCACAGATACGCAGTATTTT
>TRBD2|medium-sized|TRBJ2-3|TRBV7-9
CASDGTSGSTDTQYF
TGTGCCAGCGACGGGACTAGCGGAAGCACAGATACGCAGTATTTT
>TRBD1|-|TRBJ1-4|TRBV7-9
CASSPDRDRVAAEKLFF
TGTGCCAGCAGCCCAGACCGGGACAGGGTTGCGGCTGAAAAACTGTTTTTT
>TRBD2|few|TRBJ2-7|TRBV7-9
CASSLGGLVEQYF
TGTGCCAGCAGCTTAGGGGGACTAGTCGAGCAGTACTTC
>TRBD1|-|TRBJ1-2|TRBV7-9
CASSSGGIKYGYTF
TGTGCCAGCAGCTCAGGGGGGATAAAATATGGCTACACCTTC
>-|-|TRBJ2-1|TRBV9
CASSPDVDEQFF
TGTGCCAGCAGCCCTGACGTGGATGAGCAGTTCTTC
>-|few|TRBJ2-3|TRBV27
CASKEGSYTDTQYF
TGTGCCAGCAAAGAGGGGTCCTACACAGATACGCAGTATTTT
>TRBD2|-|TRBJ2-5|TRBV6-1
CASSELPSGVQETQYF
TGTGCCAGCAGTGAATTACCTAGCGGGGTGCAAGAGACCCAGTACTTC
>-|-|TRBJ1-5|TRBV6-5
CASSYSRDQPQHF
TGTGCCAGCAGTTACTCCCGGGATCAGCCCCAGCATTTT
>-|-|TRBJ2-4|TRBV4-3
CASSQDGSRTVKNIQYF
TGCGCCAGCAGCCAAGATGGGAGCAGGACAGTCAAAAACATTCAGTACTTC
>-|-|TRBJ1-1|TRBV5-1
CASSLGEMNTEAFF
TGCGCCAGCAGCTTGGGTGAGATGAACACTGAAGCTTTCTTT
>TRBD2|-|TRBJ2-1|TRBV5-1
CASSLELAGNNEQFF
TGCGCCAGCAGCTTGGAACTAGCGGGAAACAATGAGCAGTTCTTC
>-|once|TRBJ1-1|TRBV5-4
CASSLLISAGYSSPNTEAFF
TGTGCCAGCAGCTTGTTGATAAGCGCAGGGTATTCATCTCCGAACACTGAAGCTTTCTTT
>-|-|TRBJ2-7|TRBV30
CAWNTGQNTKQYF
TGTGCCTGGAACACGGGCCAAAATACGAAGCAGTACTTC
>-|-|TRBJ2-3|TRBV4-1
CASSQASADTQYF
TGCGCCAGCAGCCAAGCGAGTGCAGATACGCAGTATTTT